This T cell receptor beta chain was sequenced for a study of molecular identifiers for immune sequencing clone quantification. This clonotype was counted many times. Its antigen is currently unknown. Notes on the study in general: Beyond 20 RNA copies, clones held over 97% of effector molecules, compared with under 1% in naive cells.

Each CDR3 protein is one row after TCRdb ran MiXCR on the PCR reads. The sample consists of around 480,000 distinct CDR3 sequences, around 25% of them appearing once. The CDR3 loop spans 13 amino acids. CDR1 SGHDN and CDR2 FVKESK come from the germline V gene. V was pared by 1 base and J by 5 bases, with 8 bases between. The source material was naive CD8+ T cells from blood, with Jurkat cell RNA spiked in. Subset given: FACS-sorted CD8+CD4-CCR7+CD45RA+ naive T cells. This receptor was obtained from a human donor in good health. Some libraries in this study had Jurkat cell RNA spiked in. The gene calls are TRBV14 and TRBJ1-2; D uncertain. The CDR3 DNA is TGTGCCAGCAGCCAAGGATCTTTATATGGCTACACCTTC. Amino acids: CASSQGSLYGYTF.